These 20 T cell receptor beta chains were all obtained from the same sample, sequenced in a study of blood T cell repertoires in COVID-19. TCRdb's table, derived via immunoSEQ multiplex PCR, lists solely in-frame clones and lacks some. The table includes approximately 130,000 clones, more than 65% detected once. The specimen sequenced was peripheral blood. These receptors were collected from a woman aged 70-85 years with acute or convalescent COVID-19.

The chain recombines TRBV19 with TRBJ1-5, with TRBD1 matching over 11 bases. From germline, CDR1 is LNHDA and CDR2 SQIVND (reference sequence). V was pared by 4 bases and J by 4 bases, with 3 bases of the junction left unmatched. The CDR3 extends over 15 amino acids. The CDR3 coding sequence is TGTGCCAGTAGTACAGGACAGGGGGCGAATCAGCCCCAGCATTTT. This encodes CASSTGQGANQPQHF.

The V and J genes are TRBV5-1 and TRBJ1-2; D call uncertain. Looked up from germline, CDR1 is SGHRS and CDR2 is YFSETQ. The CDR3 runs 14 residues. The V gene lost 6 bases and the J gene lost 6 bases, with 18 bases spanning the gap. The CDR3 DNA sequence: TGCGCCAGCAACGCGATGTCGAGCACCGATGGCTACACCTTC. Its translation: CASNAMSSTDGYTF. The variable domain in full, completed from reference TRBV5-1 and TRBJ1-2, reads KAGVTQTPRYLIKTRGQQVTLSCSPISGHRSVSWYQQTPGQGLQFLFEYFSETQRNKGNFPGRFSGRQFSNSRSEMNVSTLELGDSALYLCASNAMSSTDGYTFGSGTRLTVV.

CDR3 loop: CASSKVPNRVRKETQYF. CDR3 coding DNA: TGTGCCAGCAGCAAAGTTCCAAACAGGGTCCGTAAAGAGACCCAGTACTTC. The J gene is TRBJ2-5, the V gene TRBV21-1; no check of the table's D call, TRBD1, against the DNA was made. TRBV21-1 is listed as a pseudogene. CDR3 length: 17 amino acids.

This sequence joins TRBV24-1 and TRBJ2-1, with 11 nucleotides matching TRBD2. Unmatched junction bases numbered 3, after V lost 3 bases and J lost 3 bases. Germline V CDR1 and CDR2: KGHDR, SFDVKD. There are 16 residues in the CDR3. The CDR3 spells CATSDALAGDYNEQFF. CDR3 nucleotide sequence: TGTGCCACCAGTGATGCACTAGCGGGGGACTACAATGAGCAGTTCTTC.

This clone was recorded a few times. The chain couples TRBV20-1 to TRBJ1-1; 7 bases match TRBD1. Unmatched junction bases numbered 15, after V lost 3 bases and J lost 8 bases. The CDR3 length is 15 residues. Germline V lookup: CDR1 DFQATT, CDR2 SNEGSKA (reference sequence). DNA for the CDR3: TGCAGTGCTAGTAGGGGGACAGCTCTTACGGCAGAAGCTTTCTTT. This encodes CSASRGTALTAEAFF.

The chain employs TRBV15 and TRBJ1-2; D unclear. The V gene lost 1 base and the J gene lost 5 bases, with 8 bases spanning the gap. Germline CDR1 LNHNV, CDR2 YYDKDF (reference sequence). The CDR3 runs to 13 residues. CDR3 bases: TGTGCCACCAGCAGAGGACAAAATTATGGCTACACCTTC. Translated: CATSRGQNYGYTF.

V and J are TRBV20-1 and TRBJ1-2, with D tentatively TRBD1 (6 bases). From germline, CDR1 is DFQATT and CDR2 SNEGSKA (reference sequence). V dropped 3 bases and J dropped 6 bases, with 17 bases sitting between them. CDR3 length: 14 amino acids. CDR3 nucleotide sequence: TGCAGTGCTAGTGATTCACAGGGCGGAGATGGCTACACCTTC. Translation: CSASDSQGGDGYTF.

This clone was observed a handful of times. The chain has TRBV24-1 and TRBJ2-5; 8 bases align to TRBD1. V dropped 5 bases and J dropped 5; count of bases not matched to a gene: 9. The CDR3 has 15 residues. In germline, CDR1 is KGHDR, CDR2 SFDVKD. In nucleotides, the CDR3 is TGTGCCACCAGTGTCGCCCAGGGGGCCGGGGAGACCCAGTACTTC. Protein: CATSVAQGAGETQYF.

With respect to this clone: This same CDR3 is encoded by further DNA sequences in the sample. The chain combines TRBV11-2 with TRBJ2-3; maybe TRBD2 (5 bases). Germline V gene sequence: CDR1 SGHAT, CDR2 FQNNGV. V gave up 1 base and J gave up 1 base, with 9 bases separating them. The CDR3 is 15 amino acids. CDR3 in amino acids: CASSLAGFGTDTQYF. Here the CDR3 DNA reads TGTGCCAGCAGCTTAGCGGGGTTTGGCACAGATACGCAGTATTTT.

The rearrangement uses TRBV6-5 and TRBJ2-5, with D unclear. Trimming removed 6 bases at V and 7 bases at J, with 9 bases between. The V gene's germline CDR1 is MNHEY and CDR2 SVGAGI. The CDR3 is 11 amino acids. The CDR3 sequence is CASSFFGTQYF. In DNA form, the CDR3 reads TGTGCCAGCAGCTTCTTCGGGACCCAGTACTTC.

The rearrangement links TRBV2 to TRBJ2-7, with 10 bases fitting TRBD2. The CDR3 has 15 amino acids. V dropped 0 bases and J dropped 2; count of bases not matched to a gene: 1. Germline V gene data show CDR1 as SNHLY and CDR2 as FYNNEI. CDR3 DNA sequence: TGTGCCAGCAGTGAAGCAAGCGGGAGGGCCTACGAGCAGTACTTC. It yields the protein CASSEASGRAYEQYF. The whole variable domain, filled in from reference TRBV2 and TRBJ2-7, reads EPEVTQTPSHQVTQMGQEVILRCVPISNHLYFYWYRQILGQKVEFLVSFYNNEISEKSEIFDDQFSVERPDGSNFTLKIRSTKLEDSAMYFCASSEASGRAYEQYFGPGTRLTVT.

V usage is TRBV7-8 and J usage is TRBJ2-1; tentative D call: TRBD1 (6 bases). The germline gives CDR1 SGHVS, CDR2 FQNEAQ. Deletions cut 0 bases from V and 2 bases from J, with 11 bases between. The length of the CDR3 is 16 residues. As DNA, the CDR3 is TGTGCCAGCAGCTTAGCGTGGACAGAGACCTACAATGAGCAGTTCTTC. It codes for CASSLAWTETYNEQFF.

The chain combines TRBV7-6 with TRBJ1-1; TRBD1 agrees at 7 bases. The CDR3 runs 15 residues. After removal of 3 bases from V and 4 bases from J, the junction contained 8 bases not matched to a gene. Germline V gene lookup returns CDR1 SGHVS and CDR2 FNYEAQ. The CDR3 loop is CASSFRTGGSTEAFF. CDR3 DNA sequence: TGTGCCAGCAGCTTCCGGACAGGAGGGAGCACTGAAGCTTTCTTT.

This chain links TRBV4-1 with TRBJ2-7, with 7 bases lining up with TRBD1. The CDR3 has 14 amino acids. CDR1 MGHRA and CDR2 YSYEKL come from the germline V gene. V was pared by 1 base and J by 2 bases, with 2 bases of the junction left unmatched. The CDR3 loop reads CASSQGQGAYEQYF. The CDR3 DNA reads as TGCGCCAGCAGCCAAGGACAGGGAGCCTACGAGCAGTACTTC.

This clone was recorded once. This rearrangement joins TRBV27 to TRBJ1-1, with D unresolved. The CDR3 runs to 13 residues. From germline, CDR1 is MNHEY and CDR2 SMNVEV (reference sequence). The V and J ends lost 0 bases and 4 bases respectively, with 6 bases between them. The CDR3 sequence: CASSLSQFTEAFF. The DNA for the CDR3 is TGTGCCAGCAGTTTATCACAGTTCACTGAAGCTTTCTTT.

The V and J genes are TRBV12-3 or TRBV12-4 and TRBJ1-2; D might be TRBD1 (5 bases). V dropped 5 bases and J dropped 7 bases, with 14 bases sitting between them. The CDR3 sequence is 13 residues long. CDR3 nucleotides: TGTGCCAGCAGTCCCCAGGGTGGATCTGGCTACACCTTC. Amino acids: CASSPQGGSGYTF.

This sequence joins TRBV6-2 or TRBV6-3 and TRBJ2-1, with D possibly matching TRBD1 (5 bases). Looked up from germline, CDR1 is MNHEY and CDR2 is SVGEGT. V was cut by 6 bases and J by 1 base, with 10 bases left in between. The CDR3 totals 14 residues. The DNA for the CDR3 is TGTGCCAGCAGCATAAGGGGTTCCTACAATGAGCAGTTCTTC. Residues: CASSIRGSYNEQFF.

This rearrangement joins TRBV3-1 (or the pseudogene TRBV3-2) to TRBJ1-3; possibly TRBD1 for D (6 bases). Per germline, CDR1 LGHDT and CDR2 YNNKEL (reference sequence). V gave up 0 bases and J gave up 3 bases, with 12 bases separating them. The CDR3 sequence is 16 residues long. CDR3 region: CASSQDLGHLGNTIYF. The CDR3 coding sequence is TGTGCCAGCAGCCAAGATTTGGGACACCTTGGAAACACCATATATTTT.

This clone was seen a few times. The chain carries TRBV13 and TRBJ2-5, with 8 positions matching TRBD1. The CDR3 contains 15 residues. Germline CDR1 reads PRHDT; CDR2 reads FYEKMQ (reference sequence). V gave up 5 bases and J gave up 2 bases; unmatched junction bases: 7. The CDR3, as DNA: TGTGCCAGCAGCAGCCGGACAGGGTGGCAAGAGACCCAGTACTTC. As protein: CASSSRTGWQETQYF.

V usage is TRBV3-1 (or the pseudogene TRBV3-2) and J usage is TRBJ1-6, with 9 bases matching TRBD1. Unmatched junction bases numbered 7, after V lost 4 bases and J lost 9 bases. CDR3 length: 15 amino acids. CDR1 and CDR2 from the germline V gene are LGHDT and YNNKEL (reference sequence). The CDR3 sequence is CASSRGRDRVSPLHF. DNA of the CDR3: TGTGCCAGCAGCCGCGGGCGGGACAGGGTTTCACCCCTCCACTTT.